This T cell receptor beta chain stems from a study of cytomegalovirus exposure and HLA in healthy donors. Whole-study results and caveats: The study listed some 160 cytomegalovirus-associated TCR beta chains. An analysis was carried out at a later point. It showed that HLA-associated TCR beta chains were more clonally expanded than equally common non-associated chains. In a later analysis, common viral pathogens appeared linked to several of the most significant clusters.

With regard to this clone: Antigen: not known.

With 60 Vbeta and 13 Jbeta primers, the PCR was carried out. Produced via immunoSEQ multiplex PCR; TCRdb's table is partial and in-frame only. The table includes more than 200,000 clones, roughly 84% detected once. The V and J ends lost 4 bases and 6 bases, in that order; junction bases with no gene match: 5. The V gene's germline CDR1 is SNHLY and CDR2 FYNNEI. The CDR3 contains 14 residues. The sequence came from a human donor in good health. The sequenced sample consisted of PBMCs. The V gene is TRBV2, the J gene TRBJ2-3, with TRBD1 matching over 9 bases. CDR3 protein: CASSVDRGQDTQYF. CDR3 DNA: TGTGCCAGCAGTGTGGACAGGGGTCAGGATACGCAGTATTTT. The entire variable domain, with the rest obtained from reference TRBV2 and TRBJ2-3, is as follows: EPEVTQTPSHQVTQMGQEVILRCVPISNHLYFYWYRQILGQKVEFLVSFYNNEISEKSEIFDDQFSVERPDGSNFTLKIRSTKLEDSAMYFCASSVDRGQDTQYFGPGTRLTVL.